This T cell receptor beta chain was found in a study of shared clonotypes between healthy human individuals. Study-level findings and limits: Sampling used blood alone; tissue repertoires probably differ. Naive subsets generally had larger estimated richness than memory subsets.

Comments on this clone: Its antigen is unidentified.

The CDR3 length is 12 residues. V was shortened by 1 base and J by 10 bases, with 8 bases between the two germline ends. The germline CDR1 and CDR2 sequences are SNHLY and FYNNEI. CD4+ cell separation produced CD45RA+ naive and CD45RA-negative memory subsets. Method: immunoSEQ multiplex PCR; TCRdb's copy keeps in-frame clones and lacks some. The sample lists hundreds of thousands of clones; 60% to 80% were seen once. The clonotype was recovered from a woman aged 25 to 39 in good health. The gene calls are TRBV2 and TRBJ2-1, with D uncertain. What was sequenced was memory CD4+ T cells sorted from blood. Subset given: CD45RA-negative fraction. The CDR3 sequence: CASSEEVGEQFF. DNA of the CDR3: TGTGCCAGCAGTGAAGAGGTGGGGGAGCAGTTCTTC.